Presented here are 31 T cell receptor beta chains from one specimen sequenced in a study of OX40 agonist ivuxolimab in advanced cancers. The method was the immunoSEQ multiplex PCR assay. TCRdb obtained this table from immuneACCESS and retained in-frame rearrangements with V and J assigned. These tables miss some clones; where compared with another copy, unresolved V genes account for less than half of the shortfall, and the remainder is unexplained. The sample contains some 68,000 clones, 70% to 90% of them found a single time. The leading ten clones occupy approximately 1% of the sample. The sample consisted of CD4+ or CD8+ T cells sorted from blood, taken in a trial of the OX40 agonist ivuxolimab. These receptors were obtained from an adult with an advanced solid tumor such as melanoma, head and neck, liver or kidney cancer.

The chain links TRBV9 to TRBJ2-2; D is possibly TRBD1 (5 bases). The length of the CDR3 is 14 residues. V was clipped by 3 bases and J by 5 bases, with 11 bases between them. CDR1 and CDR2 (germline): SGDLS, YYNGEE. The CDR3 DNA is TGTGCCAGCAGCGGACGGACAAGAACCGGGGAGCTGTTTTTT. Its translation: CASSGRTRTGELFF.

The chain's CDR3 is CASSLNRPSDRASEKLFF. In nucleotides, the CDR3 is TGTGCCAGCAGCTTAAACCGCCCCTCGGACAGGGCGAGTGAAAAACTGTTTTTT. The chain has TRBV7-9 and TRBJ1-4, with 8 bases that match TRBD1. V shed 2 bases and J 7 bases; nucleotides not matched to a gene: 15. The germline V gene has CDR1 SEHNR and CDR2 FQNEAQ (reference sequence). The CDR3 consists of 18 residues.

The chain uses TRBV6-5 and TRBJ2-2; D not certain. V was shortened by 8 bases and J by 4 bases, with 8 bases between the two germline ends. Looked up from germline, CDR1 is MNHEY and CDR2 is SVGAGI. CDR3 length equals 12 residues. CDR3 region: CASRPLTGELFF. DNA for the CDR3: TGTGCCAGCCGCCCTCTCACCGGGGAGCTGTTTTTT.

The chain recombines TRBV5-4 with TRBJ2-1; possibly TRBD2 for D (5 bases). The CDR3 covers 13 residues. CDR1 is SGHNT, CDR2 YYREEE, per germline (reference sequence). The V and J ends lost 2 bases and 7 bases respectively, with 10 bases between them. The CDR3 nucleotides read TGTGCCAGCAGCTTTGGGGAGAGGAATGAGCAGTTCTTC. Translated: CASSFGERNEQFF.

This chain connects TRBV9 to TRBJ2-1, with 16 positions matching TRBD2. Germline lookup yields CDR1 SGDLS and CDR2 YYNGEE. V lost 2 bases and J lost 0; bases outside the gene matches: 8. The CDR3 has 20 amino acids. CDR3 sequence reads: CASSVTPGLAGGSSYNEQFF. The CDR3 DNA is TGTGCCAGCAGCGTGACTCCGGGACTAGCGGGAGGGAGCTCCTACAATGAGCAGTTCTTC.

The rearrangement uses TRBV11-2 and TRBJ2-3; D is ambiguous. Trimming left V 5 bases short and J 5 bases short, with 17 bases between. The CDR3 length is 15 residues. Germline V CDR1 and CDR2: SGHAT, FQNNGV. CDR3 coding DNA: TGTGCCAGCAGCCCCCGAGAGGCTGCTGGAGATACGCAGTATTTT. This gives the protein CASSPREAAGDTQYF.

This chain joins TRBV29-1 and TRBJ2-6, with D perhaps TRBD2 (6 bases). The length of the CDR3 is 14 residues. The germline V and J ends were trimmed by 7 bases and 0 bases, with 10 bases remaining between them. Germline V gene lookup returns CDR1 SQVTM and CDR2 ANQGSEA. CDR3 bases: TGCAGCGCCTCCGGGGGCTCTGGGGCCAACGTCCTGACTTTC. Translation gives CSASGGSGANVLTF.

CDR3 amino acids: CASSQGDRGSGQPQHF. The DNA of the CDR3 is TGCGCCAGCAGCCAAGGGGACAGGGGATCGGGTCAGCCCCAGCATTTT. The chain combines TRBV4-3 with TRBJ1-5; 10 positions agree with TRBD1. The CDR3 consists of 16 residues. Unmatched junction bases numbered 6, after V lost 1 base and J lost 6 bases. Germline CDR1 LGHNA, CDR2 YSLEER.

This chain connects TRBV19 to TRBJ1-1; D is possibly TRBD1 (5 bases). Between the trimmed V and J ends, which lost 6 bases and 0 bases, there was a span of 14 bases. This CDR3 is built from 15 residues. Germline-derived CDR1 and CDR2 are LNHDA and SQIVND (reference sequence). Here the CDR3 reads CASRTPGGVNTEAFF. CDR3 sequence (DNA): TGTGCCAGTAGGACGCCCGGGGGGGTGAACACTGAAGCTTTCTTT.

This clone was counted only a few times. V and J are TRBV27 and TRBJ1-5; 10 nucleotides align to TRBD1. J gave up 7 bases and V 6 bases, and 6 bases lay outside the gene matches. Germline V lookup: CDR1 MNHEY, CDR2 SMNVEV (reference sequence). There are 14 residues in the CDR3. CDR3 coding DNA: TGTGCCAGCAGGCCCTCGGACAGGGGGCAGCCCCAGCATTTT. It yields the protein CASRPSDRGQPQHF.

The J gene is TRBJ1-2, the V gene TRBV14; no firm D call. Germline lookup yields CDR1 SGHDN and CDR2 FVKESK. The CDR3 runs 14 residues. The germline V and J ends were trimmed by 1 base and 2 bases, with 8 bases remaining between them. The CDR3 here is CASSQGPGNYGYTF. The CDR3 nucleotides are TGTGCCAGCAGCCAAGGGCCCGGAAACTATGGCTACACCTTC.

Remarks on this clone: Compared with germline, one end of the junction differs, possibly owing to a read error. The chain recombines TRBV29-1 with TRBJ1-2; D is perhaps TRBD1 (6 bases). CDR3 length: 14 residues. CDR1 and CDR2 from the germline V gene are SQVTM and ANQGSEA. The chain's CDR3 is CSVEEEDRSHGYTF. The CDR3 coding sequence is TGCAGCGTCGAAGAAGAAGACAGGAGCCATGGCTACACCTTC. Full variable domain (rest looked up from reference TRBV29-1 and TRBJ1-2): SAVISQKPSRDICQRGTSLTIQCQVDSQVTMMFWYRQQPGQSLTLIATANQGSEATYESGFVIDKFPISRPNLTFSTLTVSNMSPEDSSIYLCSVEEEDRSHGYTFGSGTRLTVV.

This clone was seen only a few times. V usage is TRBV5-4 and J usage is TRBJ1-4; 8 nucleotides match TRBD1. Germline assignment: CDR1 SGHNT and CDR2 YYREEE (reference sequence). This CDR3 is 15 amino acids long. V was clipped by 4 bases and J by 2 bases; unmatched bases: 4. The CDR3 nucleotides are TGTGCCAGCAGCGACCGGACAGGGACTAATGAAAAACTGTTTTTT. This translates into CASSDRTGTNEKLFF.

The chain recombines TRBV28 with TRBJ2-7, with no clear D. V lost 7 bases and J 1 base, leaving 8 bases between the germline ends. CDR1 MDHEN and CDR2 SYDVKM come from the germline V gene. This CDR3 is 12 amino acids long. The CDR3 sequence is CASTRRSYEQYF. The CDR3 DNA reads TGTGCCAGCACACGGCGGTCCTACGAGCAGTACTTC.

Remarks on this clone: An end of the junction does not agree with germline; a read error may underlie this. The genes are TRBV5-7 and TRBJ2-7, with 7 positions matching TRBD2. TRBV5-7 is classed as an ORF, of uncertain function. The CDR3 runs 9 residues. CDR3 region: CASSLGGGF. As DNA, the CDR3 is TGTGCCAGCAGCTTGGGGGGAGGGTTC.

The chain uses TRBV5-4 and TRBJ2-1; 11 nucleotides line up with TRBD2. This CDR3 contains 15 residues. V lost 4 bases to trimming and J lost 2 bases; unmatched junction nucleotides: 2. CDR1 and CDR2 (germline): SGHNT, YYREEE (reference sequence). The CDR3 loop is CASSLAGGTYNEQFF. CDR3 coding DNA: TGTGCCAGCAGCCTAGCGGGAGGTACCTACAATGAGCAGTTCTTC.

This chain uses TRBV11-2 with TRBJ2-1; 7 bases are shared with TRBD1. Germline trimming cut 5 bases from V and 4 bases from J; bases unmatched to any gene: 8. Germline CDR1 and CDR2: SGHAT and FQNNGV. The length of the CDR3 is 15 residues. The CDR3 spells CASSKTGYPYNEQFF. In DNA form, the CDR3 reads TGTGCCAGCAGCAAGACAGGGTATCCATACAATGAGCAGTTCTTC.

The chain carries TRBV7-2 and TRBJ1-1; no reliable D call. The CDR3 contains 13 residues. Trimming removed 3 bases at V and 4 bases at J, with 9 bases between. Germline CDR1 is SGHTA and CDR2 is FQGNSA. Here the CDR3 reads CASSFLGSTEAFF. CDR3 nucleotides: TGTGCCAGCAGCTTTCTGGGGAGCACTGAAGCTTTCTTT.

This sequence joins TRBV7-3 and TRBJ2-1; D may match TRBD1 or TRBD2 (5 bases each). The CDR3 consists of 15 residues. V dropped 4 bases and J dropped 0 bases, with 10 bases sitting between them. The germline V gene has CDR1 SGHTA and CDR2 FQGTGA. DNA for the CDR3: TGTGCCAGCAGCTCCGGGGCGGGCTCCTACAATGAGCAGTTCTTC. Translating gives CASSSGAGSYNEQFF.

The DNA of the CDR3 is TGTGCCTGGAGTAGACCGGGACTAGCCGACAATGAGCAGTTCTTC. This encodes CAWSRPGLADNEQFF. The chain combines TRBV30 with TRBJ2-1; 9 bases are shared with TRBD2. The germline V gene has CDR1 GTSNPN and CDR2 SVGIG (reference sequence). The junction had 7 bases not matched to a gene; V was cut back by 2 bases and J by 5 bases. The CDR3 consists of 15 residues.

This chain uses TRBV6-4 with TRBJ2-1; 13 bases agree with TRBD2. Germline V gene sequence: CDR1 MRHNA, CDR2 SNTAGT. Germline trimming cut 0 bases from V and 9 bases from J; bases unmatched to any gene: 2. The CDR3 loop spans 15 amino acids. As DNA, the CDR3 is TGTGCCAGCAGTGACTCGGGACTAGCGGGAACTGAGCAGTTCTTC. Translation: CASSDSGLAGTEQFF.

CDR3 coding DNA: TGTGCCTGGAGTGGAGGCAGGGGAGAGACCCAGTACTTC. This codes for CAWSGGRGETQYF. J is TRBJ2-5 and V is TRBV30; D possibly corresponds to TRBD1 (6 bases). Germline CDR1 reads GTSNPN; CDR2 reads SVGIG (reference sequence). CDR3 size: 13 residues. V lost 1 base and J lost 4, with 10 bases in between.

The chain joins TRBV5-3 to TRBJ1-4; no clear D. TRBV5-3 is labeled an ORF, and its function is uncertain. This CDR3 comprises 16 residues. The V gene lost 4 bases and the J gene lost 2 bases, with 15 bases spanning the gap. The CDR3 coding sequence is TGTGCCAGAAGCGTTCATATTGGAGGGACTAATGAAAAACTGTTTTTT. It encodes CARSVHIGGTNEKLFF.

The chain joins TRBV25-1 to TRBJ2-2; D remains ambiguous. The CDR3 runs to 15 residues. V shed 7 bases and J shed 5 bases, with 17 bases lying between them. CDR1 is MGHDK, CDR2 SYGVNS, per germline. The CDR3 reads CASTLRRPVTGELFF. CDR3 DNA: TGTGCCAGCACCCTTAGGCGGCCGGTAACCGGGGAGCTGTTTTTT.

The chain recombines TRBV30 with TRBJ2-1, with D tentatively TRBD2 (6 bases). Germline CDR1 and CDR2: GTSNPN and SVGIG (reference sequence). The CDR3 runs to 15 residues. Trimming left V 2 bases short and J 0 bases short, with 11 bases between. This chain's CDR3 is CAWSRPSDSYNEQFF. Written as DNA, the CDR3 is TGTGCCTGGAGTCGCCCTAGCGACTCCTACAATGAGCAGTTCTTC.

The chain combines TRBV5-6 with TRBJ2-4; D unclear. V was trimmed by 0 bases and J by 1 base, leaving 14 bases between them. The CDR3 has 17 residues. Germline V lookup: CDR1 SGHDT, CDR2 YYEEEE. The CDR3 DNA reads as TGTGCCAGCAGCTTGGTGGATTCTGATACGGCCAAAAACATTCAGTACTTC. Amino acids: CASSLVDSDTAKNIQYF.

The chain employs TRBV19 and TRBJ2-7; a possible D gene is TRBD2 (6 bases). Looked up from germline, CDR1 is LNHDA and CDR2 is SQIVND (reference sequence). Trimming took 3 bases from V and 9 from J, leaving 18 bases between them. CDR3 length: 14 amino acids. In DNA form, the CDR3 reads TGTGCCAGTAGTATCAGGGACTCCAAGGACCGGCAGTACTTC. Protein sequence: CASSIRDSKDRQYF.

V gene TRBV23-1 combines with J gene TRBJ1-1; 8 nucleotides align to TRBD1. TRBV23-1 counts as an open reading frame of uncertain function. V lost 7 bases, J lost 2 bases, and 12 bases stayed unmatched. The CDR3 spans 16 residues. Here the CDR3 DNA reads TGCGCCAGCATCTTCCACACCAGGGGGCGAAACACTGAAGCTTTCTTT. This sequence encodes CASIFHTRGRNTEAFF.

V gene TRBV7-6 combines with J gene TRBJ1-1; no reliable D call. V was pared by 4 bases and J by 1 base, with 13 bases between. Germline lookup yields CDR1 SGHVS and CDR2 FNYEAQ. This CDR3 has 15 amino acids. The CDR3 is CASSYIMRGNTEAFF. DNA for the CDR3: TGTGCCAGCAGCTACATTATGCGCGGGAACACTGAAGCTTTCTTT.

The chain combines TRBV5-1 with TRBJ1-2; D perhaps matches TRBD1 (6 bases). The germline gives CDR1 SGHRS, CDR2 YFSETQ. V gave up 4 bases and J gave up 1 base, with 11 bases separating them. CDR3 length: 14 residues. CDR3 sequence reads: CASSATGDNYGYTF. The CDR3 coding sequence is TGCGCCAGCAGCGCGACAGGCGATAACTATGGCTACACCTTC.

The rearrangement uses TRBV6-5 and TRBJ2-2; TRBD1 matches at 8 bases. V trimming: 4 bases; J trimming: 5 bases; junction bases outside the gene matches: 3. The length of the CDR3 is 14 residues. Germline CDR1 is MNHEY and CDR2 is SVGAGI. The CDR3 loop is CASSFDRGTGELFF. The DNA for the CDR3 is TGTGCCAGCAGTTTCGACAGGGGAACCGGGGAGCTGTTTTTT.